A selection of T cell receptor beta chains follows, all from one sample in a study of beta chain features in type 1 diabetes. Only in-frame clones appear in the TCRdb table, and some are missing; sequencing was by immunoSEQ multiplex PCR. The sample holds around 600,000 clones, 9.5% to 15% seen once. The sequencing input was naive CD4+ T cells from blood. The source is a man aged 25-45 years with type 1 diabetes. Each CDR3 is given with its conserved first and last residue. A D gene is named only where the DNA matches it firmly. Rows may omit the clone size; those that give it use once, few, many or a size class.

>TRBJ2-3|NA|TRBD2|TRBV30
CAWSAGLADHTNTQYF
TGTGCCTGGAGCGCGGGACTAGCGGACCACACAAATACGCAGTATTTT
>TRBJ2-1|few|NA|TRBV19
CASSIGVAVTYNEQFF
TGTGCCAGTAGTATAGGGGTAGCGGTTACCTACAATGAGCAGTTCTTC
>TRBJ2-5|NA|NA|TRBV14
CASSHGFELQETQYF
TGTGCCAGCAGCCACGGATTCGAGCTTCAAGAGACCCAGTACTTC
>TRBJ2-6|NA|TRBD2|TRBV7-8
CASSPQELAGGIRSGANVLTF
TGTGCCAGCAGCCCCCAAGAGCTAGCGGGGGGGATTCGCTCTGGGGCCAACGTCCTGACTTTC
>TRBJ2-1|NA|TRBD1|TRBV5-1
CASSPDRGRNEQFF
TGCGCCAGCAGCCCGGACAGGGGGCGGAATGAGCAGTTCTTC
>TRBJ1-1|few|TRBD1|TRBV18
CASSPQGDTEAFF
TGTGCCAGCTCACCGCAGGGGGACACTGAAGCTTTCTTT
>TRBJ2-3|few|NA|TRBV27
CASSFGHSTDTQYF
TGTGCCAGCAGTTTCGGGCACAGCACAGATACGCAGTATTTT
>TRBJ1-5|once|TRBD1|TRBV5-6
CASSPRQGARNQPQHF
TGTGCCAGCAGCCCTCGACAGGGGGCGCGGAATCAGCCCCAGCATTTT
>TRBJ1-4|few|NA|TRBV21-1
CASSKDQGANEKLFF
TGTGCCAGCAGCAAAGACCAGGGGGCTAATGAAAAACTGTTTTTT
>TRBJ1-2|NA|NA|TRBV5-1
CASRHGTENYGYTF
TGCGCCAGCAGACATGGGACGGAGAACTATGGCTACACCTTC
>TRBJ2-1|few|TRBD1|TRBV6-5
CASSSNRGRMNEQFF
TGTGCCAGCAGTTCCAACAGGGGAAGGATGAATGAGCAGTTCTTC
>TRBJ2-3|few|NA|TRBV5-1
CASSPNTDTQYF
TGCGCCAGCAGCCCCAACACAGATACGCAGTATTTT
>TRBJ2-1|NA|NA|TRBV5-1
CASSRDAQNGYNEQFF
TGCGCCAGCAGCCGGGACGCCCAGAATGGCTACAATGAGCAGTTCTTC
>TRBJ1-5|NA|TRBD1|TRBV28
CASSLAVPGQADSNQPQHF
TGTGCCAGCAGTCTCGCAGTCCCGGGACAGGCTGATAGCAATCAGCCCCAGCATTTT
>TRBJ2-2|few|NA|TRBV7-3
CASSSHTQGARTGELFF
TGTGCCAGCAGCTCCCACACGCAGGGAGCGAGAACCGGGGAGCTGTTTTTT
>TRBJ1-2|few|TRBD1|TRBV6-5
CASRPDRGGYGYTF
TGTGCCAGCAGACCGGACAGGGGCGGCTATGGCTACACCTTC
>TRBJ1-3|once|NA|TRBV11-1
CASSSGPISGNTIYF
TGTGCCAGCAGCTCTGGACCGATCTCTGGAAACACCATATATTTT
>TRBJ2-3|NA|TRBD1|TRBV7-2
CASSLETGGEHTQYF
TGTGCCAGCAGCTTAGAGACAGGGGGTGAGCATACGCAGTATTTT
>TRBJ2-1|NA|NA|TRBV5-1
CASSPQGAGSYNEQFF
TGCGCCAGCAGCCCGCAGGGTGCCGGCTCCTACAATGAGCAGTTCTTC
>TRBJ1-3|NA|NA|TRBV5-4
CASSGQDPGNTIYF
TGTGCCAGCAGCGGACAAGATCCTGGAAACACCATATATTTT
>TRBJ2-3|few|TRBD1|TRBV7-3
CASSSGQGYTDTQYF
TGTGCCAGCAGCTCGGGACAGGGTTACACAGATACGCAGTATTTT
>TRBJ1-3|NA|NA|TRBV7-2
CASSLASANSGNTIYF
TGTGCCAGCAGCTTAGCGTCAGCGAACTCTGGAAACACCATATATTTT
>TRBJ1-1|few|NA|TRBV5-4
CASSSPRGEYTEAFF
TGTGCCAGCAGCTCCCCCAGGGGCGAGTACACTGAAGCTTTCTTT
>TRBJ2-1|few|TRBD1|TRBV7-2
CASSPRDRTREQFF
TGTGCCAGCAGCCCACGGGACAGAACTCGTGAGCAGTTCTTC
>TRBJ1-1|NA|TRBD1|TRBV7-9
CASSLVWDSEAFF
TGTGCCAGCAGCTTAGTGTGGGACAGCGAAGCTTTCTTT
>TRBJ1-4|NA|NA|TRBV7-2
CASSPYFRIGMGEKLFF
TGTGCCAGCAGCCCCTACTTCCGGATTGGGATGGGGGAAAAACTGTTTTTT
>TRBJ2-1|few|NA|TRBV10-1
CASSNNHREKSYNEQFF
TGCGCCAGCAGTAACAACCACAGGGAAAAATCCTACAATGAGCAGTTCTTC
>TRBJ1-3|few|NA|TRBV28
CASSSGDRKPSGNTIYF
TGTGCCAGCAGTTCGGGAGACAGAAAACCATCTGGAAACACCATATATTTT
>TRBJ2-3|NA|NA|TRBV2
CASTELTDTQYF
TGTGCCAGCACCGAGCTCACAGATACGCAGTATTTT
>TRBJ1-2|few|NA|TRBV5-4
CASSEGGNYGYTF
TGTGCCTCCTCAGAGGGGGGAAACTATGGCTACACCTTC
>TRBJ1-1|few|NA|TRBV30
CVAANMNTEAFF
TGTGTTGCAGCTAACATGAACACTGAAGCTTTCTTT
>TRBJ1-2|few|NA|TRBV11-2
CASSPSLGGGYTF
TGTGCCAGCAGCCCCTCCCTGGGGGGCGGCTACACCTTC
>TRBJ1-1|few|NA|TRBV7-9
CASSLVSGVNTEAFF
TGTGCCAGCAGCTTAGTATCCGGAGTCAACACTGAAGCTTTCTTT
>TRBJ2-7|once|NA|TRBV6-1
CASSEWTAPYEQYF
TGTGCCAGCAGTGAATGGACAGCGCCCTACGAGCAGTACTTC
>TRBJ1-5|few|NA|TRBV2
CASQTDFSNQPQHF
TGTGCCAGCCAGACAGATTTTAGCAATCAGCCCCAGCATTTT
>TRBJ2-5|NA|NA|TRBV20-1
CSAPSGRTQYF
TGCAGTGCTCCCAGTGGGCGGACCCAGTACTTC
>TRBJ1-1|few|TRBD1|TRBV27
CASSSFGQGGTEAFF
TGTGCCAGCAGTTCATTCGGACAGGGGGGCACTGAAGCTTTCTTT
>TRBJ2-1|NA|TRBD1|TRBV7-2
CASSPIRDSYNEQFF
TGTGCCAGCAGCCCAATCAGGGACAGCTACAATGAGCAGTTCTTC
>TRBJ1-6|NA|NA|TRBV18
CASSPPPGSGSPLHF
TGTGCCAGCTCACCTCCGCCGGGGTCAGGGTCACCCCTCCACTTT
>TRBJ2-1|NA|TRBD2|TRBV11-3
CASSLLAGGSYNEQFF
TGTGCCAGCAGCTTACTAGCGGGGGGCTCCTACAATGAGCAGTTCTTC
>TRBJ2-7|NA|NA|TRBV27
CASSNHYEQYF
TGTGCCAGCAGTAACCACTACGAGCAGTACTTC
>TRBJ2-7|few|TRBD1|TRBV5-6
CASSTPSRTGSFHPYEQYF
TGTGCCAGCAGCACTCCGTCCAGGACAGGGTCATTCCATCCCTACGAGCAGTACTTC